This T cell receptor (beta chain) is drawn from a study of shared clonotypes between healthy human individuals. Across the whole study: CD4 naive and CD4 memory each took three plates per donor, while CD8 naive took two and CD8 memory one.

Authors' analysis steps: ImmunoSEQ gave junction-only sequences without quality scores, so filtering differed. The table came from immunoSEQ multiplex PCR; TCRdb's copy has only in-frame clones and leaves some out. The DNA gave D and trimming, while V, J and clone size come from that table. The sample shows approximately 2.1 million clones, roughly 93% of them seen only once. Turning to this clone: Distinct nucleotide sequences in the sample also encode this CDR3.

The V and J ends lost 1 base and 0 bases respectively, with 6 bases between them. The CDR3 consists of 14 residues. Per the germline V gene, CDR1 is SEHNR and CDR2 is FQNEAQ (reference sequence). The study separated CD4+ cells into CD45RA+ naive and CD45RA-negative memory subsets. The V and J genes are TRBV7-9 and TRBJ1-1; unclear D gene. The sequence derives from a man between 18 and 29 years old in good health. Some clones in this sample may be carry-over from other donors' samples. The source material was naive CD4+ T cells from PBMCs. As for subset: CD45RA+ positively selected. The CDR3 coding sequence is TGTGCCAGCAGCTTAGTGGCGGTGAACACTGAAGCTTTCTTT. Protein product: CASSLVAVNTEAFF.